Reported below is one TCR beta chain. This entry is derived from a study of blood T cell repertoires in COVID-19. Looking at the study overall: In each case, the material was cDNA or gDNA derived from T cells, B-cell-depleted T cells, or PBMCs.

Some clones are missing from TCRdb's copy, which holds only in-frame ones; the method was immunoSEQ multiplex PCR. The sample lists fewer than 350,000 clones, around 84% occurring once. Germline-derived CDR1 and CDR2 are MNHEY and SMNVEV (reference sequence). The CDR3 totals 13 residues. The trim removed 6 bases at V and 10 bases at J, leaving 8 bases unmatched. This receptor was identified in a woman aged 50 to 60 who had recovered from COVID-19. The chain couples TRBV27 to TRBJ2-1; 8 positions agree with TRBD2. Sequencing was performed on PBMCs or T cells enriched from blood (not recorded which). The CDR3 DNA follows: TGTGCCAGCAGACAGACTAGCGTCGGAGAGCAGTTCTTC. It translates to CASRQTSVGEQFF.